A single sample is the source of the 3 T cell receptor beta chains below, sequenced in a study of cytomegalovirus exposure and HLA in healthy donors. The PCR was carried out with 60 Vbeta primers and 13 Jbeta primers. Clones were read by immunoSEQ multiplex PCR, and TCRdb kept only the in-frame ones, dropping some. The sample includes about 31,000 clones, around nine tenths of them seen just once. Sequencing input: PBMCs. The receptors shown here come from a boy aged 5 to 17 in good health and CMV-seronegative.

Here the CDR3 reads CASRGLRQVNTEAFF. As DNA, the CDR3 is TGTGCCAGCAGAGGTCTAAGACAGGTGAACACTGAAGCTTTCTTT. The chain uses TRBV11-2 and TRBJ1-1, with a tentative D call TRBD1 (6 bases). The CDR3 contains 15 residues. Trimming cost V 6 bases and J 0 bases, with 14 bases left between them. Germline V CDR1 and CDR2: SGHAT, FQNNGV.

This rearrangement joins TRBV19 to TRBJ2-5, with 11 bases aligning to TRBD2. Trimming at V came to 5 bases and at J to 5 bases, leaving 7 bases not matched to a gene. The CDR3 totals 15 residues. Germline lookup yields CDR1 LNHDA and CDR2 SQIVND (reference sequence). For the CDR3, the DNA is TGTGCCAGTAGTGATAGCGGGGGGGCCGGGGAGACCCAGTACTTC. It yields the protein CASSDSGGAGETQYF.

A few counts support this clone. The chain recombines TRBV7-6 with TRBJ2-7; 9 bases match TRBD1. The length of the CDR3 is 15 residues. The junction had 4 bases not matched to a gene; V was cut back by 4 bases and J by 0 bases. Germline-derived CDR1 and CDR2 are SGHVS and FNYEAQ. The CDR3 DNA reads TGTGCCAGCAGCTCGGGACAGGGCTTCTCCTACGAGCAGTACTTC. Protein sequence: CASSSGQGFSYEQYF.